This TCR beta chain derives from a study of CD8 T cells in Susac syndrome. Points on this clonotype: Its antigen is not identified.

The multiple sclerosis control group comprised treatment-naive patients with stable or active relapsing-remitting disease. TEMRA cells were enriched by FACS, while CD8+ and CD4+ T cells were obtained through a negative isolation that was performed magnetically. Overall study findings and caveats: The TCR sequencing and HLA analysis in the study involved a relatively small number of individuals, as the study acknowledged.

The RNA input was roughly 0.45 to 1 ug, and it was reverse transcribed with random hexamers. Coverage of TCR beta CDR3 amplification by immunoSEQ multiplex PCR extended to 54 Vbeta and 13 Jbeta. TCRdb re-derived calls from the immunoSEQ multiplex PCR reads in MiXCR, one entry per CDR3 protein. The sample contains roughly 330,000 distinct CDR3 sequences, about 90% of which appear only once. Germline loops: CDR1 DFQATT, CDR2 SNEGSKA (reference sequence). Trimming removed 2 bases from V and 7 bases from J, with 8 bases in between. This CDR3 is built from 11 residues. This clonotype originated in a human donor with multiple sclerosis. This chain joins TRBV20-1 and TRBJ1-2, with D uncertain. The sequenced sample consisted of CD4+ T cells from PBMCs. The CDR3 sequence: CSARLSRGYTF. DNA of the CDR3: TGCAGTGCTAGATTAAGTCGTGGCTACACCTTC.